The 3 T cell receptor beta chains below were found in one sample sequenced in a study of T-cell reconstitution after alpha-beta-depleted transplantation in children. The TCRbeta library incorporated unique molecular identifiers. MiXCR, run by TCRdb on the PCR reads, gives a single entry per CDR3 protein. The sample includes about 500,000 distinct CDR3 sequences, about 33% of them seen just once. The sample in question was PBMCs from the stem cell graft donor, obtained from the stem cell graft. The receptors originated from a human donor who donated a stem cell graft to a child with aplastic anemia.

This chain links TRBV5-5 with TRBJ1-3; D is undetermined. Trimming left V 5 bases short and J 0 bases short, with 12 bases between. Germline lookup yields CDR1 SGHKS and CDR2 YYEKEE (reference sequence). This CDR3 comprises 15 residues. The CDR3 loop is CASSYSEISGNTIYF. CDR3 nucleotide sequence: TGTGCCAGCAGTTACTCAGAGATCTCTGGAAACACCATATATTTT.

In DNA, the CDR3 is TGCAGTGCTGGCGGCGGGGGGGAGACCCAGTACTTC. As protein: CSAGGGGETQYF. The rearrangement links TRBV20-1 to TRBJ2-5; 8 bases are shared with TRBD2. The CDR3 consists of 12 residues. Germline-derived CDR1 and CDR2 are DFQATT and SNEGSKA (reference sequence). The junction had 4 bases not matched to a gene; V was cut back by 5 bases and J by 5 bases.

The V gene is TRBV4-3, the J gene TRBJ2-3, with TRBD1 as a possible D gene (5 bases). V was pared by 8 bases and J by 2 bases, with 17 bases between. The germline V gene encodes CDR1 LGHNA and CDR2 YSLEER. The CDR3 loop spans 15 amino acids. The CDR3 DNA follows: TGCGCCAGCGCGTCTGGGGCGGATCCCACAGATACGCAGTATTTT. It translates to CASASGADPTDTQYF.